Each of the 2 T cell receptor beta chains below was sequenced from the same sample in a study of PD-1 blockade in classical Hodgkin lymphoma. Sequencing used immunoSEQ multiplex PCR; TCRdb keeps in-frame clones, though not all of them. Of some 13,000 clones in the sample, around 84% are singletons; the top ten hold 30% to 45%. No patient escaped relapse after autologous stem cell transplantation, and brentuximab vedotin exposure varied. The sample consisted of peripheral blood mononuclear cells (PBMCs), taken at baseline. Receptor source: a human donor with classical Hodgkin lymphoma.

This chain joins TRBV6-1 and TRBJ2-7, with D tentatively TRBD2 (7 bases). This CDR3 contains 16 residues. V lost 2 bases and J lost 1, with 15 bases in between. CDR1 and CDR2 from the germline V gene are MNHNS and SASEGT. The CDR3 sequence is CASSEPIGGLSYEQYF. The CDR3 DNA sequence: TGTGCCAGCAGTGAACCCATCGGGGGGCTGTCCTACGAGCAGTACTTC.

This rearrangement joins TRBV27 to TRBJ2-2; D is undetermined. V lost 5 bases and J lost 6, with 7 bases in between. The CDR3 consists of 12 residues. The germline CDR1 and CDR2 sequences are MNHEY and SMNVEV (reference sequence). This chain's CDR3 is CASSGIPGELFF. The CDR3 DNA follows: TGTGCCAGCAGTGGGATCCCCGGGGAGCTGTTTTTT.